The clone carrying this T cell receptor beta chain showed up just a few times. Its antigen is not known. Primed by a sample-barcoded 5' primer and a J-beta primer mix, a second PCR proceeded for roughly 6 to 12 cycles. Each cDNA molecule was tagged by a template-switch adaptor with 12 random nucleotides. From the 5' RACE reads, TCRdb called clonotypes with MiXCR, one entry per CDR3 protein. Of under 1,000,000 distinct CDR3 sequences detected, 35% to 50% appear once; the ten largest clones hold less than 20%. The data derive from a study of blood T cells in healthy people across ages. On the study more broadly: Per every two T cells, about one barcoded beta molecule was captured by template switching.

Study outcomes and limitations: Shifts in expanded clonotypes may have been confounded by donor CMV status, which was unknown. Correlation between TCR beta diversity and naive T cell percentage was strong.

This CDR3 contains 16 residues. The V and J ends lost 6 bases and 0 bases respectively, with 15 bases between them. Germline lookup yields CDR1 ENHRY and CDR2 SYGVKD. The sample was blood. This TCR derives from an elderly man in good health. This sequence joins TRBV10-3 and TRBJ2-1; a possible D gene is TRBD2 (5 bases). The CDR3 region is CAISDNSESSYNEQFF. The CDR3 DNA sequence: TGTGCCATCAGCGACAATAGCGAAAGCTCCTACAATGAGCAGTTCTTC.